This T cell receptor (beta chain) was obtained from a study of graft-versus-host responses after intestinal transplantation. In the study overall: Among the recipients, transplants were multivisceral, liver-intestinal, or isolated intestinal. Induction using anti-thymocyte globulin, followed by tacrolimus and steroids for about 3 years, was given to all recipients.

The method was immunoSEQ multiplex PCR; TCRdb's version includes in-frame clones alone and lacks a portion of them. Among about 66,000 clones listed, roughly 88% were seen once. Study results and caveats: Declines in HvG clones occurring early post-transplant were associated with peak circulating GvH clone levels. GvH clones surfaced in recipient marrow, some emerging earlier in ileum or blood.

The CDR3 loop spans 15 amino acids. CDR1 SGHRS and CDR2 YFSETQ come from the germline V gene. Trimming at V came to 6 bases and at J to 1 base, leaving 6 bases not matched to a gene. This clone was picked up one time. Its cognate antigen is unknown. The chain combines TRBV5-1 with TRBJ2-1, with 8 bases fitting TRBD2. The TCR was taken from a human donor who received an intestinal transplant. The material was unstimulated CD8+ T cells sorted from spleen or lymph node cells, obtained before intestinal transplant. This CDR3 reads CASKTGTRSYNEQFF. CDR3 coding DNA: TGCGCCAGCAAGACCGGGACTAGGTCCTACAATGAGCAGTTCTTC.